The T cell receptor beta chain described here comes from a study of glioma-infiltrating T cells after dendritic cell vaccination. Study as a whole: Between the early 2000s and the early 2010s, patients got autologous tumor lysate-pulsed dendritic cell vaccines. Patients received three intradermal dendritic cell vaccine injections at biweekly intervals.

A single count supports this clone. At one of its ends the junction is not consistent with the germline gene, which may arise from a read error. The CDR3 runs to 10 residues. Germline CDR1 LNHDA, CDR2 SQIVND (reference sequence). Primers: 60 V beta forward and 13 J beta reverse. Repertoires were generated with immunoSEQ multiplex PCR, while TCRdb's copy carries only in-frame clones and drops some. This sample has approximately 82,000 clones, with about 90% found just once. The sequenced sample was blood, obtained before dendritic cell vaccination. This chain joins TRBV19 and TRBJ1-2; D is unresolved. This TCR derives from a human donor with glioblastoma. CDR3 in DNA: TGTGCCAGTAGCACCAGAGGGCAGATCTTC. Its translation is CASSTRGQIF.